This T cell receptor (beta chain) was recorded in a study of beta chain features in type 1 diabetes. CDR1 and CDR2 from the germline V gene are SGHRS and YFSETQ. The CDR3 contains 15 residues. Trimming shortened V by 4 bases and J by 1 base, and 14 bases separated the two germline ends. The whole isolated RNA underwent reverse transcription, so sequencing captured expressed TCRB transcripts. This table comes from immunoSEQ multiplex PCR, and its TCRdb copy is limited to in-frame clones, with some not included. The data show over 150,000 clones, under 9.5% seen once. Regarding this clone: Its antigen remains unknown.

Study conclusions and caveats: It was among patients, rather than healthy donors, that naive, central memory and Treg TCRB repertoires appeared more similar.

Sequencing was carried out using central memory CD4+ T cells from blood. The clonotype comes from a man younger than 30 in good health. V is TRBV5-1 and J is TRBJ1-1, with D hard to call. CDR3 sequence (DNA): TGCGCCAGCAGCCCTCAACTAGACAAGAACACTGAAGCTTTCTTT. Its protein product is CASSPQLDKNTEAFF.